One and the same sample provided the 14 T cell receptor beta chains below, sequenced in a study of human T cells and chemical hapten exposure. Time point denoted: patch test 1, 2 weeks after DPC sensitization. Treatment described: therapeutic diphenylcyclopropenone sensitization with weekly scalp DPC. TCRdb fed the RACE reads into MiXCR, producing one record per CDR3 protein. The table lists 180,000 or so distinct CDR3 sequences, 20% to 25% of them singletons. The source was whole blood, collected in connection with sensitization to the hapten diphenylcyclopropenone (DPC). The receptors shown here come from a woman aged 45-65 years with alopecia areata. Some clones in this sample may be carry-over from other donors' samples.

This chain links TRBV20-1 with TRBJ2-3, with D unclear. Looked up from germline, CDR1 is DFQATT and CDR2 is SNEGSKA (reference sequence). The CDR3 is 13 amino acids. V was trimmed by 0 bases and J by 2 bases, leaving 6 bases between them. The CDR3 DNA follows: TGCAGTGCTAGAGACCAGGCCACAGATACGCAGTATTTT. Protein product: CSARDQATDTQYF.

This clonotype was observed a handful of times. The chain recombines TRBV2 with TRBJ1-5; tentative D call: TRBD1 (6 bases). This CDR3 contains 15 residues. Between the trimmed V and J ends, which lost 7 bases and 3 bases, there was a span of 16 bases. The germline V gene has CDR1 SNHLY and CDR2 FYNNEI. CDR3 in amino acids: CASNSGGDINQPQHF. CDR3 nucleotide sequence: TGTGCCAGCAACAGTGGCGGGGACATCAATCAGCCCCAGCATTTT. Full variable domain (outside the CDR3, taken from reference TRBV2 and TRBJ1-5): EPEVTQTPSHQVTQMGQEVILRCVPISNHLYFYWYRQILGQKVEFLVSFYNNEISEKSEIFDDQFSVERPDGSNFTLKIRSTKLEDSAMYFCASNSGGDINQPQHFGDGTRLSIL.

CDR3 in DNA: TGCAGCGTTGTACCGTTGAACACTGAAGCTTTCTTT. Amino acids: CSVVPLNTEAFF. The rearrangement links TRBV29-1 to TRBJ1-1, with D unresolved. Germline CDR1 is SQVTM and CDR2 is ANQGSEA. This CDR3 comprises 12 residues. Trimming pared 4 bases from V and 0 bases from J, leaving 6 bases between.

This clonotype was observed a handful of times. The chain couples TRBV12-3 or TRBV12-4 to TRBJ2-2, with a tentative D call TRBD1 (6 bases). This CDR3 contains 13 residues. V gave up 3 bases and J gave up 5 bases, with 7 bases separating them. CDR3 nucleotide sequence: TGTGCCAGCAGTTTGGACAGTACCGGGGAGCTGTTTTTT. Encoded protein: CASSLDSTGELFF.

This clonotype came up a few times. Sequence at one end of the junction differs from germline and may be a read error. This chain joins TRBV6-1 and TRBJ1-4; TRBD1 matches 7 bases. The CDR3 loop spans 14 amino acids. Looked up from germline, CDR1 is MNHNS and CDR2 is SASEGT. CDR3 region: CASNEGQVVPKLFF. CDR3 nucleotides: TGTGCCAGCAATGAAGGACAGGTCGTTCCAAAACTGTTTTTT.

This sequence joins TRBV29-1 and TRBJ1-1; D is unclear. The CDR3 runs 13 residues. V was cut by 6 bases and J by 10 bases, with 21 bases left in between. Germline V gene sequence: CDR1 SQVTM, CDR2 ANQGSEA. The CDR3 DNA sequence: TGCAGCGTAGCCATCGGAGAGGGTTATTTAGCTTTCTTT. This codes for CSVAIGEGYLAFF.

CDR3 loop: CSARVGTSGRAVPDTQYF. The CDR3 nucleotides are TGCAGTGCTAGAGTAGGGACTAGCGGGAGGGCCGTACCAGATACGCAGTATTTT. The V call is TRBV20-1, the J call TRBJ2-3, with 16 bases fitting TRBD2. J lost 4 bases, V lost 1 base, and 8 bases had no gene match. The germline V gene encodes CDR1 DFQATT and CDR2 SNEGSKA (reference sequence). The CDR3 loop spans 18 amino acids.

This clonotype was counted ten times or more. CDR3 in amino acids: CSVEDREGFSGNTIYF. CDR3 sequence (DNA): TGCAGCGTTGAAGATAGGGAGGGATTCTCTGGAAACACCATATATTTT. The V gene is TRBV29-1, the J gene TRBJ1-3; D gene ambiguous. The CDR3 consists of 16 residues. Deletions cut 0 bases from V and 0 bases from J, with 12 bases between. Germline V gene lookup returns CDR1 SQVTM and CDR2 ANQGSEA.

This clonotype was seen only a few times. The chain is built from TRBV5-1 and TRBJ2-7; D is possibly TRBD1 or TRBD2 (5 bases each). The CDR3 is 14 residues long. Germline assignment: CDR1 SGHRS and CDR2 YFSETQ. V shed 2 bases and J shed 6 bases, with 15 bases lying between them. In nucleotides, the CDR3 is TGCGCCAGCAGCTTCGGGGCAGCCACCCGCGAGCAGTACTTC. This gives the protein CASSFGAATREQYF.

The table lists this clonotype with a few counts. The chain recombines TRBV11-2 with TRBJ2-3; D not resolved. The CDR3 contains 14 residues. Germline lookup yields CDR1 SGHAT and CDR2 FQNNGV. The germline V and J ends were trimmed by 4 bases and 2 bases, with 10 bases remaining between them. CDR3 sequence: CASSSGYSTDTQYF. CDR3 sequence (DNA): TGTGCCAGCAGCTCCGGGTACTCCACAGATACGCAGTATTTT.

The chain couples TRBV6-5 to TRBJ1-1; D is unclear. CDR1 and CDR2 (germline): MNHEY, SVGAGI. Trimming left V 7 bases short and J 6 bases short, with 9 bases between. The CDR3 is made up of 11 amino acids. The CDR3 region has the DNA TGTGCCAGCAACCGGGCCTCTGAAGCTTTCTTT. Translating gives CASNRASEAFF.

This clonotype was counted ten times or more. V gene TRBV6-7 combines with J gene TRBJ2-1; 9 positions match TRBD2. TRBV6-7 is an ORF, and what it does is uncertain. The CDR3 is made up of 15 amino acids. V lost 6 bases, J lost 6 bases, and 9 bases stayed unmatched. The CDR3 is CASSHRAGGPNEQFF. Written as DNA, the CDR3 is TGTGCCAGCAGCCACCGGGCGGGAGGGCCCAATGAGCAGTTCTTC.

This clonotype was observed many times. The genes are TRBV5-1 and TRBJ2-1; D possibly corresponds to TRBD2 (5 bases). Per the germline V gene, CDR1 is SGHRS and CDR2 is YFSETQ. The CDR3 is 16 residues long. Trimming stripped 0 bases from V and 1 base from J, with 11 bases between. The CDR3 coding sequence is TGCGCCAGCAGCTTGGGGTACAGAGGGTCCTACAATGAGCAGTTCTTC. Residues: CASSLGYRGSYNEQFF.

This chain links TRBV10-1 with TRBJ2-7; 12 nucleotides agree with TRBD2. CDR1 is WNHNN, CDR2 SYGVQD, per germline (reference sequence). This CDR3 spans 16 amino acids. Trimming cost V 1 base and J 0 bases; bases outside gene matches: 1. This CDR3 reads CASSEWTSGISYEQYF. CDR3 bases: TGCGCCAGCAGTGAGTGGACTAGCGGGATCTCCTACGAGCAGTACTTC.